The 17 T cell receptor beta chains presented below share a single source sample, sequenced in a study of identical twins. Via MiXCR, TCRdb re-called the 5' RACE reads, giving one row per CDR3 protein. The repertoire includes about 890,000 distinct CDR3 sequences, about 12% of them detected once, and about 1.5% sits in the top ten. The sample also formed part of further work on yellow fever vaccine responses in identical twins.

Sequenced input: PBMCs. These receptors originate from a woman aged 18-30 years in good health.

The chain joins TRBV7-9 to TRBJ2-7, with 9 positions matching TRBD2. Germline V gene data show CDR1 as SEHNR and CDR2 as FQNEAQ (reference sequence). Trimming removed 5 bases from V and 4 bases from J; junction bases left unmatched: 9. The CDR3 runs to 15 residues. The CDR3 nucleotides are TGTGCCAGCAGCCCTATCGGAGCGGGAGGATACGAGCAGTACTTC. Translation: CASSPIGAGGYEQYF.

This clonotype was recorded many times. The V call is TRBV12-3 or TRBV12-4, the J call TRBJ2-2; D might be TRBD1 (7 bases). The V end was cut by 3 bases, the J end by 4 bases, with 9 bases between. This CDR3 spans 14 amino acids. The CDR3 here is CASSLEGATGELFF. CDR3 nucleotides: TGTGCCAGCAGTTTGGAGGGGGCCACCGGGGAGCTGTTTTTT.

This clonotype came up a few times. The chain links TRBV20-1 to TRBJ1-6; 8 positions agree with TRBD1. V shed 1 base, J shed 9 bases, and the junction held 8 bases outside the gene matches. The CDR3 is made up of 15 amino acids. Germline values: CDR1 DFQATT, CDR2 SNEGSKA (reference sequence). CDR3 loop: CSARGDAGQASPLHF. CDR3 coding DNA: TGCAGTGCTAGAGGGGACGCGGGACAGGCTTCACCCCTCCACTTT.

This clonotype has only a few counts. J is TRBJ2-2 and V is TRBV10-1; D gene ambiguous. The CDR3 is 12 residues long. Trimming removed 3 bases from V and 4 bases from J, with 3 bases in between. The germline V gene has CDR1 WNHNN and CDR2 SYGVQD (reference sequence). CDR3 in amino acids: CASSDFTGELFF. Written as DNA, the CDR3 is TGCGCCAGCAGTGATTTCACCGGGGAGCTGTTTTTT.

The V and J genes are TRBV28 and TRBJ2-1; a weak D match, TRBD2 (6 bases). The CDR3 runs to 16 residues. CDR1 MDHEN and CDR2 SYDVKM come from the germline V gene. Trimming took off 0 bases at V and 2 bases at J, with 11 bases between the two ends. The CDR3 bases are TGTGCCAGCAGTTTATGGGGGGGAGGCACCTACAATGAGCAGTTCTTC. Amino acids: CASSLWGGGTYNEQFF. Drawing the rest from reference TRBV28 and TRBJ2-1, the complete variable domain is DVKVTQSSRYLVKRTGEKVFLECVQDMDHENMFWYRQDPGLGLRLIYFSYDVKMKEKGDIPEGYSVSREKKERFSLILESASTNQTSMYLCASSLWGGGTYNEQFFGPGTRLTVL.

This clonotype came up many times. The chain uses TRBV29-1 and TRBJ1-2, with D possibly being TRBD1 (5 bases). Looked up from germline, CDR1 is SQVTM and CDR2 is ANQGSEA. Between the trimmed V and J ends, which lost 0 bases and 6 bases, there was a span of 11 bases. CDR3 length: 13 amino acids. The CDR3 here is CSVEEPGNNGYTF. DNA for the CDR3: TGCAGCGTTGAAGAGCCAGGGAATAATGGCTACACCTTC.

This clonotype came up many times. V usage is TRBV28 and J usage is TRBJ2-7; unclear D gene. Trimming removed 4 bases from V and 4 bases from J, with 11 bases in between. Germline V gives CDR1 MDHEN, CDR2 SYDVKM. This CDR3 has 13 residues. The CDR3 region is CASSSITLYEQYF. The CDR3 DNA sequence: TGTGCCAGCAGTTCAATTACCTTGTACGAGCAGTACTTC.

The chain uses TRBV12-3 or TRBV12-4 and TRBJ1-1; D is unresolved. V was pared by 3 bases and J by 1 base, with 9 bases between. The CDR3 has 14 residues. CDR3 loop: CASSFIQKNTEAFF. The CDR3 DNA follows: TGTGCCAGCAGTTTTATACAGAAGAACACTGAAGCTTTCTTT.

Only a few counts were recorded for this clonotype. This rearrangement joins TRBV28 to TRBJ2-4, with D perhaps given as TRBD1 or TRBD2 (6 bases each). The germline gives CDR1 MDHEN, CDR2 SYDVKM. Trimming removed 2 bases at V and 0 bases at J, with 14 bases between. This CDR3 has 17 residues. The CDR3: CASSLPGAGLAKNIQYF. DNA of the CDR3: TGTGCCAGCAGTTTACCGGGGGCAGGGCTAGCCAAAAACATTCAGTACTTC.

There are a few counts of this clonotype. The chain is built from TRBV14 and TRBJ2-3; maybe TRBD1 (6 bases). CDR1 and CDR2 from the germline V gene are SGHDN and FVKESK. Trimming cost V 1 base and J 4 bases, with 15 bases left between them. The CDR3 has 16 residues. CDR3: CASSQVWATGADTQYF. CDR3 nucleotides: TGTGCCAGCAGCCAAGTATGGGCGACAGGCGCAGATACGCAGTATTTT.

This clonotype was detected a few times. The V gene is TRBV6-1, the J gene TRBJ2-1; D unclear. Deletions cut 0 bases from V and 0 bases from J, with 9 bases between. The CDR3 spans 16 residues. CDR1 is MNHNS, CDR2 SASEGT, per germline. This chain's CDR3 is CASSEAVLSSYNEQFF. The CDR3 region has the DNA TGTGCCAGCAGTGAAGCGGTACTAAGCTCCTACAATGAGCAGTTCTTC.

V gene TRBV18 combines with J gene TRBJ2-3; D unresolved. Trimming took 1 base from V and 4 from J, leaving 9 bases between them. Germline V gene data show CDR1 as KGHSH and CDR2 as LQKENI. The CDR3 is 14 amino acids. CDR3 DNA sequence: TGTGCCAGCTCACCACGGGCAGGCGCAGATACGCAGTATTTT. Encoded protein: CASSPRAGADTQYF.

This clonotype occurred a few times. This chain links TRBV20-1 with TRBJ2-7; 10 nucleotides match TRBD2. The V gene end was trimmed by 1 base and the J gene end by 9 bases; junction bases not matched to a gene: 9. Germline-derived CDR1 and CDR2 are DFQATT and SNEGSKA (reference sequence). The CDR3 loop spans 14 amino acids. The CDR3 loop reads CSARATSGKGRQYF. CDR3 nucleotide sequence: TGCAGTGCTAGAGCAACTAGCGGGAAAGGGAGGCAGTACTTC.

V gene TRBV7-8 combines with J gene TRBJ2-3, with a tentative D call TRBD2 (7 bases). V shed 5 bases and J shed 0 bases, with 24 bases lying between them. Germline CDR1 and CDR2: SGHVS and FQNEAQ. CDR3 size: 19 residues. For the CDR3, the DNA is TGTGCCAGCAGCCTCCCACTTGAGGGGAGGGGGGCTAGCACAGATACGCAGTATTTT. Translating it yields CASSLPLEGRGASTDTQYF.

The chain combines TRBV5-1 with TRBJ2-5; 8 bases align to TRBD1. With 4 bases clipped from V and 2 bases from J, the junction kept 7 bases outside the gene matches. The CDR3 length is 15 residues. Germline loops: CDR1 SGHRS, CDR2 YFSETQ. CDR3 in amino acids: CASSPGTGPQETQYF. Here the CDR3 DNA reads TGCGCCAGCAGCCCGGGGACAGGTCCTCAAGAGACCCAGTACTTC.

The chain joins TRBV4-1 to TRBJ2-1; 9 nucleotides agree with TRBD1. Germline assignment: CDR1 MGHRA and CDR2 YSYEKL. The trim removed 0 bases at V and 6 bases at J, leaving 6 bases unmatched. CDR3 length: 16 amino acids. CDR3 region: CASSQEDRGGRNEQFF. The CDR3 nucleotides are TGCGCCAGCAGCCAAGAGGACAGGGGTGGGCGCAATGAGCAGTTCTTC.

The chain recombines TRBV4-1 with TRBJ2-3; 9 bases fit TRBD1. Trimming took 3 bases from V and 1 from J; bases not matched to a gene: 11. The germline V gene encodes CDR1 MGHRA and CDR2 YSYEKL. The length of the CDR3 is 18 residues. The CDR3 DNA reads as TGCGCCAGCAGCCACGGACAGGGGTCCTATGGTGGCACAGATACGCAGTATTTT. Translated: CASSHGQGSYGGTDTQYF.